This T cell receptor (beta chain) was sequenced for a study of cytomegalovirus exposure and HLA in healthy donors. Across the study: Assignment to the Caucasian-associated ancestry cluster applied to around 82% of the roughly 420 genotyped donors.

The PCR contained 60 Vbeta and 13 Jbeta primers. Sequenced by immunoSEQ multiplex PCR; TCRdb stores in-frame clones only, minus some. The repertoire includes approximately 180,000 clones, roughly 80% of them detected once, and 6% to 7.5% sits in the top ten. Germline assignment: CDR1 SNHLY and CDR2 FYNNEI. The CDR3 has 14 amino acids. V was pared by 4 bases and J by 3 bases, with 13 bases between. This clone was observed a few times. The sequence was collected from a man aged 30 to 39 in good health and CMV-seropositive. The chain uses TRBV2 and TRBJ2-7; perhaps TRBD2 as D (6 bases). The specimen sequenced was PBMCs. The CDR3 loop is CASSAEGAGYEQYF. The CDR3 bases are TGTGCCAGCAGTGCCGAGGGAGCGGGCTACGAGCAGTACTTC.